Below, 8 T cell receptor beta chains from the same sample are listed, as sequenced in a study of shared clonotypes between healthy human individuals. TCRdb's table, derived via immunoSEQ multiplex PCR, lists solely in-frame clones and lacks some. The sample holds a few hundred thousand clones, around 77% seen once. The source material was PBMCs. The receptors come from a woman aged 40 to 50 in good health. Some clones in this sample may be carry-over from other donors' samples.

For this clone: A far larger clone is one nucleotide away, so this likely arose from a read error. V and J are TRBV2 and TRBJ1-5, with 7 bases fitting TRBD1. Germline values: CDR1 SNHLY, CDR2 FYNNEI. The CDR3 extends over 13 amino acids. In DNA form, the CDR3 reads TGTGCCAGCAAGAGGGACAGCAAACAGCCCCAGCATTTT. Translation gives CASKRDSKQPQHF.

The gene calls are TRBV6-5 and TRBJ1-2, with D perhaps TRBD1 (6 bases). V was clipped by 10 bases and J by 7 bases, with 22 bases between them. CDR1 MNHEY and CDR2 SVGAGI come from the germline V gene. The CDR3 contains 14 residues. The CDR3 reads CATRPPTGISGYTF. CDR3 nucleotide sequence: TGTGCCACCCGGCCACCAACAGGGATTTCTGGCTACACCTTC.

This clone was counted a single time. A much larger clone lies one base from this, so it may be a read error. The chain is built from TRBV28 and TRBJ1-2; no reliable D call. Per the germline V gene, CDR1 is MDHEN and CDR2 is SYDVKM. The CDR3 contains 16 residues. V gave up 2 bases and J gave up 1 base, with 14 bases separating them. This CDR3 is CASSLGGESINYGYTF. As DNA, the CDR3 is TGTGCCAGCAGTTTAGGTGGCGAAAGCATTAACTATGGCTACACCTTC.

The J gene is TRBJ2-7, the V gene TRBV15, with 8 bases that match TRBD2. Germline assignment: CDR1 LNHNV and CDR2 YYDKDF (reference sequence). There are 20 residues in the CDR3. Trimming took 1 base from V and 4 from J; bases not matched to a gene: 21. The CDR3 loop is CATSRGSPSFPGLVGYEQYF. The CDR3, as DNA: TGTGCCACCAGCAGAGGATCCCCATCCTTTCCGGGACTAGTGGGTTACGAGCAGTACTTC.

The CDR3 nucleotides read TGTGCCAGCAGCTTGACAAGGGGGCATGAGACCCAGTACTTC. Encoded protein: CASSLTRGHETQYF. The chain uses TRBV5-6 and TRBJ2-5, with 7 bases identical to TRBD1. The ends lost 1 base at V and 5 bases at J; junction bases unmatched: 5. The CDR3 has 14 amino acids. Germline-derived CDR1 and CDR2 are SGHDT and YYEEEE. Together with reference TRBV5-6 and TRBJ2-5, the CDR3 gives the full variable domain: DAGVTQSPTHLIKTRGQQVTLRCSPKSGHDTVSWYQQALGQGPQFIFQYYEEEERQRGNFPDRFSGHQFPNYSSELNVNALLLGDSALYLCASSLTRGHETQYFGPGTRLLVL.

The J gene is TRBJ2-1, the V gene TRBV9, with 8 positions matching TRBD1. The germline V gene encodes CDR1 SGDLS and CDR2 YYNGEE. J was trimmed by 5 bases and V by 4 bases; bases with no gene match: 8. The CDR3 is made up of 15 amino acids. In DNA form, the CDR3 reads TGTGCCAGCAGCAGCCCTGGGACAGGTGACAATGAGCAGTTCTTC. Its translation: CASSSPGTGDNEQFF.

V usage is TRBV21-1 and J usage is TRBJ2-5; the table's D call, TRBD2, has no DNA check behind it. TRBV21-1 is a pseudogene locus. The CDR3 length is 14 residues. In DNA form, the CDR3 reads TGTGCCCCAGCAGCGAGGGAACAACAAGAGACCCAGTACTTC. Translating it yields CAPAAREQQETQYF.

The chain couples TRBV7-2 to TRBJ2-3; tentative D call: TRBD2 (5 bases). V was pared by 3 bases and J by 5 bases, with 9 bases between. The length of the CDR3 is 13 residues. Germline CDR1 reads SGHTA; CDR2 reads FQGNSA. The CDR3 here is CASSFGVIDTQYF. CDR3 in DNA: TGTGCCAGCAGCTTCGGGGTGATAGATACGCAGTATTTT.